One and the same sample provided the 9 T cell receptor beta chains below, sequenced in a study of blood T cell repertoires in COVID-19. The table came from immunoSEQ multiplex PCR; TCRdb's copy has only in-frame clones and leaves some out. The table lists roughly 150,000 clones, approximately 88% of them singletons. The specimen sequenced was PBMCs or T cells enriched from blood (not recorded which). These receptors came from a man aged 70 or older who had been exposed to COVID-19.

The CDR3 sequence is CASSPAGGPGELFF. The DNA for the CDR3 is TGTGCCAGCAGCCCAGCGGGAGGTCCCGGGGAGCTGTTTTTT. V and J are TRBV14 and TRBJ2-2; 9 positions match TRBD2. This CDR3 spans 14 amino acids. Germline CDR1 SGHDN, CDR2 FVKESK. The junction had 3 bases not matched to a gene; V was cut back by 4 bases and J by 6 bases.

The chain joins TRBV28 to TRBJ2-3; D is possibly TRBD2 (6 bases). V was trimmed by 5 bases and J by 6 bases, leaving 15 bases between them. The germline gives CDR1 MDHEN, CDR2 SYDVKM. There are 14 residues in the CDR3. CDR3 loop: CASSPRGAVDTQYF. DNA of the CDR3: TGTGCCAGCAGTCCCCGCGGGGCCGTGGATACGCAGTATTTT.

CDR3 nucleotide sequence: TGTGCCAGCAGCCAGTCTCGTTCCGGGAAAGAGACCCAGTACTTC. It translates to CASSQSRSGKETQYF. The chain carries TRBV3-1 (or the pseudogene TRBV3-2) and TRBJ2-5; a possible D gene is TRBD2 (5 bases). Looked up from germline, CDR1 is LGHDT and CDR2 is YNNKEL (reference sequence). The CDR3 loop spans 15 amino acids. Trimming took 3 bases from V and 3 from J, leaving 14 bases between them.

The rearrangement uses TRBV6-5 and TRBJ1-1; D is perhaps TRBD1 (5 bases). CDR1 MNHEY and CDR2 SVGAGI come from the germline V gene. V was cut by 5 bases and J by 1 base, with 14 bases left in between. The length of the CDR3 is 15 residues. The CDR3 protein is CASSRTGGENTEAFF. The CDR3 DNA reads TGTGCCAGCAGTAGGACCGGGGGGGAGAACACTGAAGCTTTCTTT.

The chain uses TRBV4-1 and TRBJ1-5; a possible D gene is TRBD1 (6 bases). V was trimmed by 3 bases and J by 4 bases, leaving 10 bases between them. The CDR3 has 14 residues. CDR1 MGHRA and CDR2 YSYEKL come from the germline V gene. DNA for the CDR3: TGCGCCAGCAGCCATGACAGGATGAATCAGCCCCAGCATTTT. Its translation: CASSHDRMNQPQHF.

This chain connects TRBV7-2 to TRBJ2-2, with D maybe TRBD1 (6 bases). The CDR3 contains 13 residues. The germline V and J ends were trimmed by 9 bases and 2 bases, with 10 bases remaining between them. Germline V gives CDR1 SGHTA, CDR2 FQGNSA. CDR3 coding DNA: TGTGCCAGTAACAGGGACAACACCGGGGAGCTGTTTTTT. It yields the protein CASNRDNTGELFF.

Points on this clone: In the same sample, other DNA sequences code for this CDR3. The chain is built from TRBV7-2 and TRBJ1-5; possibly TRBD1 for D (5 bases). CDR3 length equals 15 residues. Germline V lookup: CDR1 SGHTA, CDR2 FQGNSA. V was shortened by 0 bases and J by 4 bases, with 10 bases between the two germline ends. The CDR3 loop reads CASSLAGRVNQPQHF. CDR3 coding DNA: TGTGCCAGCAGCTTAGCGGGCAGGGTAAATCAGCCCCAGCATTTT.

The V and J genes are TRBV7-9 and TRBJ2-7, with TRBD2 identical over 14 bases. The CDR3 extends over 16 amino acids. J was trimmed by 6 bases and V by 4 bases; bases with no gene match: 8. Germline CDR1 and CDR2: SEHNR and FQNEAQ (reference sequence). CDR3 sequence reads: CASSSIGLAGGGEQYF. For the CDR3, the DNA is TGTGCCAGCAGCTCCATCGGACTAGCGGGGGGAGGCGAGCAGTACTTC.

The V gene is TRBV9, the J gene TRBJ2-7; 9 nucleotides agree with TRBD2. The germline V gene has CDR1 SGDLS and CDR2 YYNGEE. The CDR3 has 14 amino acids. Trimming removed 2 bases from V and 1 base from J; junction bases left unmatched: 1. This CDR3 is CASSVTSGSYEQYF. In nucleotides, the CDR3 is TGTGCCAGCAGCGTCACTAGCGGGTCCTACGAGCAGTACTTC.